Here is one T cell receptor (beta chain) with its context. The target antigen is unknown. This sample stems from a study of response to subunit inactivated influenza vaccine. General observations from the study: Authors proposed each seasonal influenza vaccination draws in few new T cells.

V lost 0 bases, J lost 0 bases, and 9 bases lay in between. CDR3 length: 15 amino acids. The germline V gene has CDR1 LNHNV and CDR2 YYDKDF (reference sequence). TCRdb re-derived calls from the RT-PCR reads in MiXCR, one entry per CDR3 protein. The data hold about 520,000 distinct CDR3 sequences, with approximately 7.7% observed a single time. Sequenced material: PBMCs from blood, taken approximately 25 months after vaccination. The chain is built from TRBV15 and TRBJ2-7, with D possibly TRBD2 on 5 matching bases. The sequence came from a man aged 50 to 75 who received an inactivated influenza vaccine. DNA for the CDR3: TGTGCCACCAGCAGAGAGCTAGCTTCCTCCTACGAGCAGTACTTC. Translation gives CATSRELASSYEQYF.